The rows below give T cell receptor beta chains drawn from one sample of a study of T cells after yellow fever vaccination. MiXCR was run by TCRdb on the 5' RACE reads, yielding one entry per CDR3 protein. The sample lists 95,000 to 100,000 distinct CDR3 sequences, under 7% occurring once. Sequenced here: CD8+ T cells sorted from PBMCs, sampled 10 days after the yellow fever booster vaccination. The origin of the receptors is a man aged 18 to 35 who received the YFV17D yellow fever vaccine. Both conserved end residues are part of each CDR3. Some rows have no size entry. The others give once, few or many, or a class for an expanded clone.

v_call clone_size cdr3_aa
TRBV4-3 many CASSQLAGGNYNEQFF
TRBV7-8 many CASSPSTLPGYGYTF
TRBV12-3/TRBV12-4 - CASSFTPTKEQYF
TRBV5-8 - CASSLALSNQPQHF
TRBV4-1 few CASSQKGGNTEAFF
TRBV6-2/TRBV6-3 few CASRPTSGGAAETQYF
TRBV5-1 - CASSFDPGPYEQYF
TRBV4-3 few CASSQDAAGIQPQHF
TRBV20-1 many CSARWGGGAQDTQYF
TRBV5-1 - CASSLAPETGELFF
TRBV7-6 - CASSLILGGQRKLETQYF
TRBV10-3 - CAISESASRETQYF
TRBV12-3/TRBV12-4 few CASRSSGANVLTF
TRBV7-9 - CASSPIAFF
TRBV5-1 few CASSPMTGDEKLFF
TRBV10-2 many CASSATSGVEEQYF
TRBV21-1 - CASSKERQIKSYKETQYF
TRBV29-1 few CSVEKEAGGAVNYGYTF